This TCR beta chain was identified during a study of control samples from healthy donors and cancer patients. As regards this clone: The junction does not match germline at one end; this may be a read error.

CDR3 length: 16 amino acids. Germline CDR1 MNHEY, CDR2 SVGEGT. The assay was immunoSEQ multiplex PCR, and TCRdb's table has in-frame clones only and misses some. The sample has about 160,000 clones, just under 95% seen once. This sequence was found in a woman in her 40s in good health. Source material: blood. The V gene is TRBV6-2 or TRBV6-3, the J gene TRBJ1-4; tentatively, D is TRBD1 (6 bases). The CDR3 DNA reads as TGTACCAGCAGCCTAGGATTAGGACAGAGCAATGAAAAACTGTTTTTT. It codes for CTSSLGLGQSNEKLFF.